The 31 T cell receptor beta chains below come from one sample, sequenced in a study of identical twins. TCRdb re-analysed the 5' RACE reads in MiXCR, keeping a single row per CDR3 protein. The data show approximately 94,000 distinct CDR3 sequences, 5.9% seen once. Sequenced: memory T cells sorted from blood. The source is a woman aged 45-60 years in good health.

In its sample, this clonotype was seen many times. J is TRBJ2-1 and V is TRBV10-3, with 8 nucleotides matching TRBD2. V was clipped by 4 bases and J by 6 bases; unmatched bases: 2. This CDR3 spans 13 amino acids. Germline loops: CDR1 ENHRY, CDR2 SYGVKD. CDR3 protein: CAISVREGNEQFF. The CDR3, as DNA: TGTGCCATCAGTGTTCGGGAGGGCAATGAGCAGTTCTTC.

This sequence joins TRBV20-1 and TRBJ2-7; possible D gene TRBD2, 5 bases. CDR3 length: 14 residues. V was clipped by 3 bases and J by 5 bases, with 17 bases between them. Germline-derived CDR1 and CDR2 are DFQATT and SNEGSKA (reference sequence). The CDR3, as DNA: TGCAGTGCTAGTGGTCAGAGCGGTTACAACGAGCAGTACTTC. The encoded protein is CSASGQSGYNEQYF.

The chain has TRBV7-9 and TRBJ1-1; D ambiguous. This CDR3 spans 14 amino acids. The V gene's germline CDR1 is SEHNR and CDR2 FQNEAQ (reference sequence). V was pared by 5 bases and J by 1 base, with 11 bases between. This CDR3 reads CASSRPRQNTEAFF. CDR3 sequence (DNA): TGTGCCAGCAGCCGCCCTCGGCAGAACACTGAAGCTTTCTTT. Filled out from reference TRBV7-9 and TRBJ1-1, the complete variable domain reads DTGVSQNPRHKITKRGQNVTFRCDPISEHNRLYWYRQTLGQGPEFLTYFQNEAQLEKSRLLSDRFSAERPKGSFSTLEIQRTEQGDSAMYLCASSRPRQNTEAFFGQGTRLTVV.

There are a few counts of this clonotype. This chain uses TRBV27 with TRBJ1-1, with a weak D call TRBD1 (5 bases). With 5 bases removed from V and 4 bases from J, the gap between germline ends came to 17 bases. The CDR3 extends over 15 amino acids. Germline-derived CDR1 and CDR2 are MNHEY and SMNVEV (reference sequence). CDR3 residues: CASSRTSRVGTEAFF. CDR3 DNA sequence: TGTGCCAGCAGTCGAACGTCCAGGGTCGGCACTGAAGCTTTCTTT.

The CDR3 region has the DNA TGTGCCTGGGAGCGGGAGCGGGACAATGAGCAGTTCTTC. Residues: CAWERERDNEQFF. The chain employs TRBV30 and TRBJ2-1, with 8 nucleotides matching TRBD2. Germline CDR1 is GTSNPN and CDR2 is SVGIG (reference sequence). Trimming cost V 5 bases and J 5 bases; bases outside gene matches: 5. CDR3 size: 13 residues.

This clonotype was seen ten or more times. CDR3 nucleotides: TGCGCCAGCAGCGCAACCGGGCCACCTTTATTCGATGAGCAGTTCTTC. Protein product: CASSATGPPLFDEQFF. The rearrangement joins TRBV5-1 to TRBJ2-1, with D unresolved. Trimming stripped 4 bases from V and 8 bases from J, with 22 bases between. The CDR3 spans 16 residues. Germline loops: CDR1 SGHRS, CDR2 YFSETQ.

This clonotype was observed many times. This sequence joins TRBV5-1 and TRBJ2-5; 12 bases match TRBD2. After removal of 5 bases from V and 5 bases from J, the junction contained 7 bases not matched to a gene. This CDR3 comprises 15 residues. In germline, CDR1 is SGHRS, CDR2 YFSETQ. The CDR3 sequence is CASRSRTSGGETQYF. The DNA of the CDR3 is TGCGCCAGCAGATCTCGAACTAGCGGGGGGGAGACCCAGTACTTC.

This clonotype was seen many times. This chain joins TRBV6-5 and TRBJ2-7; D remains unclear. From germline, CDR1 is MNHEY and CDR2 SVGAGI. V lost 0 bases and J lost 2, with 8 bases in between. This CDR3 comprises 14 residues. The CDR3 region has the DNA TGTGCCAGCAGTTACTCGTCCGTAGCCTACGAGCAGTACTTC. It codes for CASSYSSVAYEQYF.

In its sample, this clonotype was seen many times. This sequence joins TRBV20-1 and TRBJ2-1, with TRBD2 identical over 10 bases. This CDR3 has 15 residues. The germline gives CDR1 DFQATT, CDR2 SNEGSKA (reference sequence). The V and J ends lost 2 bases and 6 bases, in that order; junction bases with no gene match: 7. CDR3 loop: CSARPSGRAFNEQFF. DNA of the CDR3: TGCAGTGCTAGACCAAGCGGGAGGGCCTTCAATGAGCAGTTCTTC.

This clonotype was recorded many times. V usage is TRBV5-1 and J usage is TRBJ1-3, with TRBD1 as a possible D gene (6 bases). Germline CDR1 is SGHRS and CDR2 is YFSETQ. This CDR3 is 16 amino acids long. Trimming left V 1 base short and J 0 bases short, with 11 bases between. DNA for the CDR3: TGCGCCAGCAGCTTGACAGGGATGAGCTCTGGAAACACCATATATTTT. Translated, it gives CASSLTGMSSGNTIYF.

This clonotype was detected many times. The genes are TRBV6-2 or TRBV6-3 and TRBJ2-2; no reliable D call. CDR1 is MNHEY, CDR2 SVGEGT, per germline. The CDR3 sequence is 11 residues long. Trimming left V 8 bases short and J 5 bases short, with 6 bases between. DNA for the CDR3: TGTGCCAGCGGTCAAACCGGGGAGCTGTTTTTT. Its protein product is CASGQTGELFF.

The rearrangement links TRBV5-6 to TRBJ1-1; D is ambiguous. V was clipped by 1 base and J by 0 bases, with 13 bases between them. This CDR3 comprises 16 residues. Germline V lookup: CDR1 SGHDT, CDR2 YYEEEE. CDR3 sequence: CASSLRLGRLNTEAFF. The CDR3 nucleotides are TGTGCCAGCAGCTTGAGGCTCGGGAGATTGAACACTGAAGCTTTCTTT. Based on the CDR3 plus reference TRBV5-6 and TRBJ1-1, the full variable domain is DAGVTQSPTHLIKTRGQQVTLRCSPKSGHDTVSWYQQALGQGPQFIFQYYEEEERQRGNFPDRFSGHQFPNYSSELNVNALLLGDSALYLCASSLRLGRLNTEAFFGQGTRLTVV.

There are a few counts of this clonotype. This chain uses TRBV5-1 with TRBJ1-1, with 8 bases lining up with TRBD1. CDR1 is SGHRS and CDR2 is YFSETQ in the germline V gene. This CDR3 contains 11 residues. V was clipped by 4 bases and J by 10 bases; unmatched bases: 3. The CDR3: CASSNDRGAFF. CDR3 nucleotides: TGCGCCAGCAGCAACGACAGGGGAGCTTTCTTT. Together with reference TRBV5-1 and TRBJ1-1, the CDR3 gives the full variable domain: KAGVTQTPRYLIKTRGQQVTLSCSPISGHRSVSWYQQTPGQGLQFLFEYFSETQRNKGNFPGRFSGRQFSNSRSEMNVSTLELGDSALYLCASSNDRGAFFGQGTRLTVV.

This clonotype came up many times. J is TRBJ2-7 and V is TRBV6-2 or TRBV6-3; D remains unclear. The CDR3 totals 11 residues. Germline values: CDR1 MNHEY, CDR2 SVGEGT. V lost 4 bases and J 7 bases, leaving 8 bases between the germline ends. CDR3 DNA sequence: TGTGCCAGCAGTTCGCTAGTGGAGCAGTACGTC. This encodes CASSSLVEQYV.

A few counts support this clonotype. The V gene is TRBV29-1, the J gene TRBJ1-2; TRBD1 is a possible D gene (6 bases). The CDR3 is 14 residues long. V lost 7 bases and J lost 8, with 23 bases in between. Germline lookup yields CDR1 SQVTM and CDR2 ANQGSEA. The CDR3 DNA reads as TGCAGCGCTGAGGGACACAACAACATGTGGGGCTACACCTTC. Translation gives CSAEGHNNMWGYTF. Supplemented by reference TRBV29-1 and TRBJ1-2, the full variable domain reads SAVISQKPSRDICQRGTSLTIQCQVDSQVTMMFWYRQQPGQSLTLIATANQGSEATYESGFVIDKFPISRPNLTFSTLTVSNMSPEDSSIYLCSAEGHNNMWGYTFGSGTRLTVV.

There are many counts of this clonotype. CDR3 sequence reads: CSVEYSTYEQYF. The CDR3, as DNA: TGCAGCGTTGAGTACAGTACCTACGAGCAGTACTTC. The chain is built from TRBV29-1 and TRBJ2-7; D unresolved. The V gene's germline CDR1 is SQVTM and CDR2 ANQGSEA. Trimming left V 3 bases short and J 2 bases short, with 8 bases between. This CDR3 has 12 residues.

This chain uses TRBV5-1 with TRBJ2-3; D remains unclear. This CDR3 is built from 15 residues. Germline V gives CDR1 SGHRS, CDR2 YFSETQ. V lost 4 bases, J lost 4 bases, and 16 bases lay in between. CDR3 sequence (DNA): TGCGCCAGCAGCCCGGTGGGGATTAGGTCAGATACGCAGTATTTT. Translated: CASSPVGIRSDTQYF.

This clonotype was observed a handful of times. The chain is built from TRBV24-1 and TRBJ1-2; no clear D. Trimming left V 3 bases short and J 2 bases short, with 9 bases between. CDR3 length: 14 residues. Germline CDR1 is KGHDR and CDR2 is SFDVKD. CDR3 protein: CATSDTVQNYGYTF. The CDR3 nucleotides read TGTGCCACCAGTGATACGGTCCAGAACTATGGCTACACCTTC.

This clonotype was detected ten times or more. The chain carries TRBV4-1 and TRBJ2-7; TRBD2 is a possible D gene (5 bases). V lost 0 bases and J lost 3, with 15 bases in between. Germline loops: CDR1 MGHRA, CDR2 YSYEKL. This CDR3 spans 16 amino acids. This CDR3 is CASSQDPSDSYYEQYF. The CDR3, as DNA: TGCGCCAGCAGCCAAGACCCTTCGGACTCCTACTACGAGCAGTACTTC.

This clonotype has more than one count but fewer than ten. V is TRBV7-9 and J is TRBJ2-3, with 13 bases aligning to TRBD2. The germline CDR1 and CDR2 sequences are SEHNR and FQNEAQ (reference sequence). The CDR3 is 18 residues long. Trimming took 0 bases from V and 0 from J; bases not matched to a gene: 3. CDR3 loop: CASSLAGLAGRSTDTQYF. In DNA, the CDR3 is TGTGCCAGCAGCTTAGCGGGACTAGCGGGACGGAGCACAGATACGCAGTATTTT.

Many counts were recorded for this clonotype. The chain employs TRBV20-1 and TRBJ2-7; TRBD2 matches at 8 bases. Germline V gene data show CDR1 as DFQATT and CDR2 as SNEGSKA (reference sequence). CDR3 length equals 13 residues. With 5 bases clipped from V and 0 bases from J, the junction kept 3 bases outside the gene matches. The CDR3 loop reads CSARTSGSYEQYV. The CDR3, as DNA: TGCAGTGCTCGAACTAGCGGCTCCTACGAGCAGTACGTC.

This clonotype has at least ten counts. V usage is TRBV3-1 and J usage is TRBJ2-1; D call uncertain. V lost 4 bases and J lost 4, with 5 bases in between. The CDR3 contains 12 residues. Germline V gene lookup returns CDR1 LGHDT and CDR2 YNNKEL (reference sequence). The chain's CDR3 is CASSREYNEQFF. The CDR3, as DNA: TGTGCCAGCAGCCGGGAATACAATGAGCAGTTCTTC.

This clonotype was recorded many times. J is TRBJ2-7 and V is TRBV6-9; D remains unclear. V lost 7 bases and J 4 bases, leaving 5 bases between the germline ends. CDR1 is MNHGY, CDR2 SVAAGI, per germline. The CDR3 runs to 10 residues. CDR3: CASTAYEQYV. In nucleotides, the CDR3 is TGTGCCAGCACCGCATACGAGCAGTACGTC.

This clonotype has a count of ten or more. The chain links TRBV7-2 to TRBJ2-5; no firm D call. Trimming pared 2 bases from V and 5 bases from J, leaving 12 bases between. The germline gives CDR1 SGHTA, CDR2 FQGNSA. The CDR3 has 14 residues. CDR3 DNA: TGTGCCAGCAGCTTACCCCTCTCAAGGGAGACCCAGTACTTC. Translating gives CASSLPLSRETQYF.

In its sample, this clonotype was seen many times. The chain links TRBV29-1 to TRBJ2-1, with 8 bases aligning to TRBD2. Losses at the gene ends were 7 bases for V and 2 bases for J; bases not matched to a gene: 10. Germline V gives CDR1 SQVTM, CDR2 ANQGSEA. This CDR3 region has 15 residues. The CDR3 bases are TGCAGCGCAACGGGACTAGAATTGGCCTACAATGAGCAGTTCTTC. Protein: CSATGLELAYNEQFF.

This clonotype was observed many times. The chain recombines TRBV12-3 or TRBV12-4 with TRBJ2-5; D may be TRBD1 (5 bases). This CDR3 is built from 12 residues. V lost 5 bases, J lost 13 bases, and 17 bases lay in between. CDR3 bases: TGTGCCAGCAGTGCCTCTCTGGGGCGTCCGTACTTC. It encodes CASSASLGRPYF.

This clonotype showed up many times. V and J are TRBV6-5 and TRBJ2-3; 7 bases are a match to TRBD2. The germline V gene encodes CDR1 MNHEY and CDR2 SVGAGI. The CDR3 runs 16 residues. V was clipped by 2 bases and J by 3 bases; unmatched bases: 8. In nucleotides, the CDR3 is TGTGCCAGCAGTTACAGGCGGGAGAAGCAGACAGATACGCAGTATTTT. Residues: CASSYRREKQTDTQYF.

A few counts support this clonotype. CDR3 loop: CASSLELIQGLDIQYF. The CDR3, as DNA: TGTGCCAGCAGCTTGGAATTAATACAGGGGCTGGACATTCAGTACTTC. The chain employs TRBV5-5 and TRBJ2-4; TRBD1 agrees at 7 bases. V lost 0 bases to trimming and J lost 8 bases; unmatched junction nucleotides: 11. This CDR3 has 16 residues. Per the germline V gene, CDR1 is SGHKS and CDR2 is YYEKEE (reference sequence).

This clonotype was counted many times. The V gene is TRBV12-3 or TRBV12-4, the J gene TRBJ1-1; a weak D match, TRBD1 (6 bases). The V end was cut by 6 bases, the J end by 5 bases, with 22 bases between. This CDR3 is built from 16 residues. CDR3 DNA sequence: TGTGCCAGCAGCCTAGCGGGGCTGGCGGGACATACTGAAGCTTTCTTT. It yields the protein CASSLAGLAGHTEAFF.

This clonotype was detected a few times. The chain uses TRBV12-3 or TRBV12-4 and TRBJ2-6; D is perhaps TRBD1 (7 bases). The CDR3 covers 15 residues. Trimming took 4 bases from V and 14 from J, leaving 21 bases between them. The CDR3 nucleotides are TGTGCCAGCAGTTCCAACAGGGGAGGAAGGGTATTCCTGACTTTC. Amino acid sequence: CASSSNRGGRVFLTF.

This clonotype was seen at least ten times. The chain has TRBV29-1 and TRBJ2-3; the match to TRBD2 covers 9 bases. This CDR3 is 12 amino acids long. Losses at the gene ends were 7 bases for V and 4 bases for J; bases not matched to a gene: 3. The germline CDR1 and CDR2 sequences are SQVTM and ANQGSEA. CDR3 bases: TGCAGCGGTAGCGGGAGCCCAGATACGCAGTATTTT. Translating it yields CSGSGSPDTQYF.